The 32 T cell receptor beta chains below were found in one sample sequenced in a study of blood T cell repertoires in COVID-19. Libraries were prepared by immunoSEQ multiplex PCR; TCRdb keeps only in-frame clonotypes and omits some of them. This table holds hundreds of thousands of clones, roughly 90% found once. The sample taken for sequencing was PBMCs or T cells enriched from blood (not recorded which). Receptor source: a woman aged 35 to 49 with acute COVID-19.

The chain carries TRBV19 and TRBJ1-2; 8 positions match TRBD1. With V trimmed by 0 bases and J by 8 bases, 8 bases remained unmatched. The CDR3 has 15 amino acids. CDR1 and CDR2 from the germline V gene are LNHDA and SQIVND (reference sequence). CDR3 nucleotides: TGTGCCAGTAGTATAGAAGGCTCAGACAGGGGCGGCTACACCTTC. Translating it yields CASSIEGSDRGGYTF.

The chain links TRBV5-5 to TRBJ2-7; D might be TRBD1 (6 bases). CDR3 length: 12 amino acids. The V end lost 4 bases, the J end lost 7 bases, and 12 bases lay between the germline ends. Germline assignment: CDR1 SGHKS and CDR2 YYEKEE (reference sequence). The DNA of the CDR3 is TGTGCCAGCAGCCCACGTAGGGGGGAGCAGTACTTC. Its protein is CASSPRRGEQYF. Drawing the rest from reference TRBV5-5 and TRBJ2-7, the complete variable domain is DAGVTQSPTHLIKTRGQQVTLRCSPISGHKSVSWYQQVLGQGPQFIFQYYEKEERGRGNFPDRFSARQFPNYSSELNVNALLLGDSALYLCASSPRRGEQYFGPGTRLTVT.

The rearrangement joins TRBV19 to TRBJ2-7; TRBD2 agrees at 9 bases. The CDR3 sequence is 13 residues long. Germline CDR1 is LNHDA and CDR2 is SQIVND (reference sequence). J gave up 5 bases and V 3 bases, and 2 bases lay outside the gene matches. The CDR3 bases are TGTGCCAGTAGTATTCTAGCGGGGCACGAGCAGTACTTC. This gives the protein CASSILAGHEQYF.

The chain employs TRBV5-1 and TRBJ2-7; D possibly corresponds to TRBD1 (7 bases). The CDR3 has 13 amino acids. V was clipped by 3 bases and J by 7 bases, with 14 bases between them. Looked up from germline, CDR1 is SGHRS and CDR2 is YFSETQ. The CDR3 DNA is TGCGCCAGCAGCTCAGACAGGGCGGGGGAGCAGTACTTC. This gives the protein CASSSDRAGEQYF.

V usage is TRBV4-1 and J usage is TRBJ2-7, with TRBD1 matching 10 bases. The CDR3 consists of 16 residues. V was clipped by 3 bases and J by 0 bases; unmatched bases: 5. The germline gives CDR1 MGHRA, CDR2 YSYEKL. As DNA, the CDR3 is TGCGCCAGCAGCCATACGGGACAGGGGTTCTCCTACGAGCAGTACTTC. Protein: CASSHTGQGFSYEQYF.

The chain employs TRBV9 and TRBJ2-2, with 15 bases that match TRBD2. V shed 2 bases, J shed 5 bases, and the junction held 7 bases outside the gene matches. This CDR3 has 18 residues. Germline assignment: CDR1 SGDLS and CDR2 YYNGEE. CDR3 loop: CASSVGLAGGRETGELFF. The DNA of the CDR3 is TGTGCCAGCAGCGTCGGACTAGCGGGGGGGCGAGAGACCGGGGAGCTGTTTTTT.

The V and J genes are TRBV4-1 and TRBJ1-2; D might be TRBD1 (5 bases). V dropped 0 bases and J dropped 3 bases, with 14 bases sitting between them. Germline CDR1 and CDR2: MGHRA and YSYEKL. The CDR3 spans 16 residues. The CDR3 here is CASSQEVVEGYYGYTF. The CDR3 DNA reads TGCGCCAGCAGCCAAGAGGTCGTGGAGGGGTACTATGGCTACACCTTC.

A remark on this clone: One junction end does not reproduce the germline sequence, and a read error may be involved. V usage is TRBV2 and J usage is TRBJ2-1; D possibly corresponds to TRBD1 (6 bases). Germline V gene sequence: CDR1 SNHLY, CDR2 FYNNEI. The CDR3 contains 16 residues. CDR3 sequence: CASREGQSDYYNEQFF. The CDR3 DNA is TGTGCCAGCAGGGAAGGACAGTCAGATTACTACAATGAGCAGTTCTTC.

V is TRBV21-1 and J is TRBJ2-1; TRBD1 is taken as the D call from the table, unchecked against the DNA. TRBV21-1 is flagged as a pseudogene. CDR3 size: 14 residues. Here the CDR3 reads CASSKPDRGYEQFF. The CDR3 coding sequence is TGTGCCAGCAGCAAGCCGGACAGGGGGTATGAGCAGTTCTTC.

This chain uses TRBV9 with TRBJ1-5; no reliable D call. Trimming took 4 bases from V and 4 from J, leaving 15 bases between them. Looked up from germline, CDR1 is SGDLS and CDR2 is YYNGEE. The CDR3 totals 15 residues. DNA of the CDR3: TGTGCCAGCAGCCGGGATCCCACCTTTAATCAGCCCCAGCATTTT. Translated: CASSRDPTFNQPQHF.

V usage is TRBV7-6 and J usage is TRBJ1-5; weak D call: TRBD1 (6 bases). The CDR3 length is 15 residues. Germline V CDR1 and CDR2: SGHVS, FNYEAQ. Deletions cut 2 bases from V and 3 bases from J, with 11 bases between. The CDR3 DNA follows: TGTGCCAGCAGCTTATTGACAGGTCTCAATCAGCCCCAGCATTTT. This codes for CASSLLTGLNQPQHF.

In its sample, this clone was seen many times. V and J are TRBV24-1 and TRBJ2-1; 15 bases match TRBD2. V gave up 4 bases and J gave up 2 bases; unmatched junction bases: 8. This CDR3 is built from 19 residues. CDR1 is KGHDR, CDR2 SFDVKD, per germline. CDR3 nucleotides: TGTGCCACCAGTGACCCCGGACTAGCGGGGGGGCATCCCTACAATGAGCAGTTCTTC. Its protein is CATSDPGLAGGHPYNEQFF.

This clone was seen once. The V call is TRBV4-2, the J call TRBJ2-3; TRBD1 might be the D (8 bases). Germline values: CDR1 LGHNA, CDR2 YNFKEQ. The CDR3 has 14 amino acids. The V end lost 5 bases, the J end lost 4 bases, and 13 bases lay between the germline ends. In nucleotides, the CDR3 is TGTGCCAGCAGCACAGGGGGGGCGGCAGATACGCAGTATTTT. Protein sequence: CASSTGGAADTQYF.

This clone showed up just once. V is TRBV5-1 and J is TRBJ2-5; 8 bases are a match to TRBD1. The CDR3 loop spans 15 amino acids. V trimming: 0 bases; J trimming: 1 base; junction bases outside the gene matches: 2. Germline V lookup: CDR1 SGHRS, CDR2 YFSETQ. CDR3 sequence: CASSLEGQAQETQYF. The DNA for the CDR3 is TGCGCCAGCAGCTTGGAGGGACAGGCCCAAGAGACCCAGTACTTC.

The chain carries TRBV24-1 and TRBJ2-5; 12 nucleotides line up with TRBD2. This CDR3 has 16 residues. In germline, CDR1 is KGHDR, CDR2 SFDVKD. V shed 4 bases and J 4 bases; nucleotides not matched to a gene: 6. CDR3 loop: CATSDPTSGGGETQYF. In DNA form, the CDR3 reads TGTGCCACCAGTGACCCGACTAGCGGGGGTGGAGAGACCCAGTACTTC.

This clone appeared a few times. The DNA of the CDR3 is TGTGCCAGCAGCTTAGGGCAGGGGAGCTCTGGAAACACCATATATTTT. Its translation: CASSLGQGSSGNTIYF. This chain connects TRBV7-6 to TRBJ1-3; tentative D call: TRBD1 (6 bases). The germline V gene has CDR1 SGHVS and CDR2 FNYEAQ. Between the trimmed V and J ends, which lost 1 base and 0 bases, there was a span of 10 bases. The CDR3 consists of 16 residues.

The chain recombines TRBV7-9 with TRBJ2-5; D remains unclear. The V end lost 5 bases, the J end lost 0 bases, and 16 bases lay between the germline ends. The CDR3 has 16 residues. The germline V gene encodes CDR1 SEHNR and CDR2 FQNEAQ (reference sequence). In nucleotides, the CDR3 is TGTGCCAGCAGCAAAGGGCAAGTTAAGTACCAAGAGACCCAGTACTTC. Translating it yields CASSKGQVKYQETQYF.

The chain has TRBV11-2 and TRBJ1-5; D might be TRBD1 (6 bases). Trimming left V 2 bases short and J 6 bases short, with 11 bases between. Germline CDR1 and CDR2: SGHAT and FQNNGV. The CDR3 loop spans 14 amino acids. Written as DNA, the CDR3 is TGTGCCAGCAGCTTAAATTTCAGGGGTCAGCCCCAGCATTTT. This encodes CASSLNFRGQPQHF.

The chain is built from TRBV5-4 and TRBJ2-2, with 7 bases lining up with TRBD2. V shed 5 bases and J 0 bases; nucleotides not matched to a gene: 4. Germline V lookup: CDR1 SGHNT, CDR2 YYREEE (reference sequence). CDR3 length equals 15 residues. CDR3 residues: CASRGGSANTGELFF. The CDR3 nucleotides read TGTGCCAGCAGGGGAGGGTCAGCGAACACCGGGGAGCTGTTTTTT. Combining the CDR3 with reference TRBV5-4 and TRBJ2-2 gives the whole variable domain ETGVTQSPTHLIKTRGQQVTLRCSSQSGHNTVSWYQQALGQGPQFIFQYYREEENGRGNFPPRFSGLQFPNYSSELNVNALELDDSALYLCASRGGSANTGELFFGEGSRLTVL.

V is TRBV29-1 and J is TRBJ2-1; 7 nucleotides align to TRBD1. The CDR3 runs 13 residues. The germline gives CDR1 SQVTM, CDR2 ANQGSEA. The CDR3 sequence: CSADGTADNEQFF. CDR3 nucleotide sequence: TGCAGTGCCGATGGGACAGCGGACAATGAGCAGTTCTTC.

The genes are TRBV3-1 (or the pseudogene TRBV3-2) and TRBJ2-7; 12 nucleotides line up with TRBD2. CDR1 and CDR2 (germline): LGHDT, YNNKEL (reference sequence). The CDR3 loop spans 15 amino acids. V lost 6 bases and J lost 4; bases outside the gene matches: 7. The CDR3 DNA reads TGTGCCAGCAGGGATACTAGCGGGGGGATGTACGAGCAGTACTTC. Amino acid sequence: CASRDTSGGMYEQYF.

The V gene is TRBV18, the J gene TRBJ2-6; perhaps TRBD2 as D (6 bases). The CDR3 contains 15 residues. V lost 6 bases, J lost 0 bases, and 9 bases lay in between. CDR1 is KGHSH, CDR2 LQKENI, per germline. CDR3 in DNA: TGTGCCAGCTCGGAGGGCTTCTCTGGGGCCAACGTCCTGACTTTC. Its translation: CASSEGFSGANVLTF.

V usage is TRBV15 and J usage is TRBJ1-2; maybe TRBD1 (5 bases). This CDR3 is 14 amino acids long. The V end lost 1 base, the J end lost 4 bases, and 10 bases lay between the germline ends. Germline V CDR1 and CDR2: LNHNV, YYDKDF (reference sequence). CDR3 DNA: TGTGCCACCAGCAGAGCCGGGGGGGGCTATGGCTACACCTTC. Amino acid sequence: CATSRAGGGYGYTF.

The V call is TRBV20-1, the J call TRBJ1-2; D gene ambiguous. Trimming pared 3 bases from V and 7 bases from J, leaving 12 bases between. The CDR3 spans 12 residues. Germline values: CDR1 DFQATT, CDR2 SNEGSKA (reference sequence). Here the CDR3 reads CSASKRAGGYTF. DNA of the CDR3: TGCAGTGCTAGTAAGAGGGCTGGTGGCTACACCTTC.

Of note for this clone: Other DNA sequences of this sample code for an identical CDR3. This chain links TRBV2 with TRBJ1-1, with D possibly matching TRBD1 (6 bases). Trimming removed 6 bases from V and 0 bases from J, with 8 bases in between. Germline CDR1 reads SNHLY; CDR2 reads FYNNEI. CDR3 size: 13 residues. The CDR3 sequence is CASRRDMNTEAFF. CDR3 sequence (DNA): TGTGCCAGCAGGAGGGACATGAACACTGAAGCTTTCTTT.

The chain couples TRBV5-1 to TRBJ2-3; the match to TRBD2 covers 8 bases. CDR3 size: 16 residues. The ends lost 4 bases at V and 4 bases at J; junction bases unmatched: 11. Germline V lookup: CDR1 SGHRS, CDR2 YFSETQ. The CDR3 is CASSPEAGGPPDTQYF. Here the CDR3 DNA reads TGCGCCAGCAGCCCTGAGGCGGGGGGCCCCCCAGATACGCAGTATTTT.

The chain uses TRBV18 and TRBJ2-1; tentatively, D is TRBD1 (6 bases). CDR3 length: 17 residues. CDR1 and CDR2 (germline): KGHSH, LQKENI. V dropped 3 bases and J dropped 5 bases, with 20 bases sitting between them. The CDR3 DNA sequence: TGTGCCAGCTCACCTGGGGGCTATTCGGGGCTAGACAATGAGCAGTTCTTC. Residues: CASSPGGYSGLDNEQFF.

The chain uses TRBV19 and TRBJ1-5; tentative D call: TRBD1 (6 bases). This CDR3 contains 15 residues. The ends were cut back, 5 bases at V and 4 bases at J, with 15 bases in the middle. Looked up from germline, CDR1 is LNHDA and CDR2 is SQIVND (reference sequence). The CDR3 here is CASSGNGQQNQPQHF. The DNA of the CDR3 is TGTGCCAGTAGTGGTAATGGACAGCAGAATCAGCCCCAGCATTTT.

The CDR3 sequence: CASSEAGQAYGYTF. As DNA, the CDR3 is TGCGCCAGCAGTGAGGCGGGACAGGCATATGGCTACACCTTC. The chain employs TRBV10-1 and TRBJ1-2; TRBD1 matches at 8 bases. This CDR3 has 14 amino acids. The V gene end was trimmed by 2 bases and the J gene end by 5 bases; junction bases not matched to a gene: 4. The germline V gene encodes CDR1 WNHNN and CDR2 SYGVQD (reference sequence).

The V call is TRBV7-9, the J call TRBJ1-2; D gene ambiguous. CDR3 length: 14 residues. Trimming cost V 5 bases and J 3 bases, with 13 bases left between them. CDR1 and CDR2 (germline): SEHNR, FQNEAQ (reference sequence). CDR3 nucleotide sequence: TGTGCCAGCAGCCCTCCCCCCGGGGACTATGGCTACACCTTC. Amino acid sequence: CASSPPPGDYGYTF. Full variable domain (remainder filled in from reference TRBV7-9 and TRBJ1-2): DTGVSQNPRHKITKRGQNVTFRCDPISEHNRLYWYRQTLGQGPEFLTYFQNEAQLEKSRLLSDRFSAERPKGSFSTLEIQRTEQGDSAMYLCASSPPPGDYGYTFGSGTRLTVV.

Note on this clone: The junction does not match germline at one end; this may be a read error. The CDR3 DNA follows: TGTGCCAGCTCACCAAGAGGGGGACCTTTT. The encoded protein is CASSPRGGPF. The chain carries TRBV18 and TRBJ1-1, with D maybe TRBD1 (6 bases). This CDR3 region has 10 residues. Germline V gene sequence: CDR1 KGHSH, CDR2 LQKENI.

The V gene is TRBV12-3 or TRBV12-4, the J gene TRBJ1-1; no reliable D call. CDR3 length: 13 residues. Trimming removed 4 bases from V and 6 bases from J, with 12 bases in between. This CDR3 reads CASSSRGWAEAFF. CDR3 nucleotides: TGTGCCAGCAGTTCCCGGGGTTGGGCTGAAGCTTTCTTT.